The 23 T cell receptor beta chains presented below share a single source sample, sequenced in a study of shared clonotypes between healthy human individuals. Data came from immunoSEQ multiplex PCR; TCRdb stores just in-frame clones and leaves some out. The sample holds millions of clones, 85% to 95% seen once. Terminally differentiated effector memory CD45RA+ cells were excluded from the naive CD8 cells, which were CD45RO-negative and positively selected for CCR7. Sequenced sample: naive CD8+ T cells from PBMCs. These receptors were taken from a man between 18 and 29 years old in good health. Some clones in this sample may be carry-over from other donors' samples.

V and J are TRBV10-3 and TRBJ2-3; D remains unclear. V was clipped by 2 bases and J by 2 bases, with 8 bases between them. In germline, CDR1 is ENHRY, CDR2 SYGVKD. This CDR3 comprises 14 residues. The CDR3 region has the DNA TGTGCCATCAGTGAGAAGGGTTTCACAGATACGCAGTATTTT. Translating it yields CAISEKGFTDTQYF.

The J gene is TRBJ1-4, the V gene TRBV5-5; the D gene is possibly TRBD1 (5 bases). This CDR3 spans 16 amino acids. The V gene's germline CDR1 is SGHKS and CDR2 YYEKEE (reference sequence). V lost 5 bases, J lost 4 bases, and 18 bases lay in between. This chain's CDR3 is CASRGDSKGLNEKLFF. In nucleotides, the CDR3 is TGTGCCAGCAGAGGTGACAGTAAAGGGCTTAATGAAAAACTGTTTTTT. Full variable domain (missing parts from reference TRBV5-5 and TRBJ1-4): DAGVTQSPTHLIKTRGQQVTLRCSPISGHKSVSWYQQVLGQGPQFIFQYYEKEERGRGNFPDRFSARQFPNYSSELNVNALLLGDSALYLCASRGDSKGLNEKLFFGSGTQLSVL.

This chain joins TRBV28 and TRBJ1-1, with 7 nucleotides matching TRBD1. Germline assignment: CDR1 MDHEN and CDR2 SYDVKM. CDR3 length: 14 residues. The J segment lost 2 bases and the V segment lost 4 bases, leaving 4 bases of the junction unmatched. CDR3 sequence (DNA): TGTGCCAGCAGTTACGGGACAGTTAACACTGAAGCTTTCTTT. Translation gives CASSYGTVNTEAFF.

This chain connects TRBV29-1 to TRBJ2-7, with 11 positions matching TRBD2. The length of the CDR3 is 13 residues. The V and J ends lost 3 bases and 3 bases, in that order; junction bases with no gene match: 1. Per the germline V gene, CDR1 is SQVTM and CDR2 is ANQGSEA. The CDR3, as DNA: TGCAGCGTTGAGGGACTAGCGGACTACGAGCAGTACTTC. This gives the protein CSVEGLADYEQYF.

The chain recombines TRBV4-3 with TRBJ2-6, with TRBD1 matching 8 bases. This CDR3 comprises 15 residues. With V trimmed by 8 bases and J by 1 base, 4 bases remained unmatched. CDR1 and CDR2 from the germline V gene are LGHNA and YSLEER. The CDR3 bases are TGCGCCAGCCGGGACAGGAGTTCTGGGGCCAACGTCCTGACTTTC. This encodes CASRDRSSGANVLTF.

The gene calls are TRBV7-8 and TRBJ1-3; the D gene is possibly TRBD1 (5 bases). V lost 1 base, J lost 0 bases, and 10 bases lay in between. Looked up from germline, CDR1 is SGHVS and CDR2 is FQNEAQ. CDR3 length: 16 amino acids. The CDR3 is CASSLEAGASGNTIYF. The DNA for the CDR3 is TGTGCCAGCAGCTTAGAAGCTGGGGCCTCTGGAAACACCATATATTTT. The full variable domain, its missing parts supplied by reference TRBV7-8 and TRBJ1-3, is GAGVSQSPRYKVAKRGQDVALRCDPISGHVSLFWYQQALGQGPEFLTYFQNEAQLDKSGLPSDRFFAERPEGSVSTLKIQRTQQEDSAVYLCASSLEAGASGNTIYFGEGSWLTVV.

The rearrangement uses TRBV10-3 and TRBJ1-1; 8 bases agree with TRBD1. This CDR3 is 12 amino acids long. V gave up 6 bases and J gave up 6 bases; unmatched junction bases: 3. The germline V gene encodes CDR1 ENHRY and CDR2 SYGVKD. The CDR3 spells CAIRDREAEAFF. The CDR3 bases are TGTGCCATCAGGGACAGGGAGGCTGAAGCTTTCTTT.

V and J are TRBV19 and TRBJ1-5; no definite D call. The V end was cut by 5 bases, the J end by 5 bases, with 10 bases between. The CDR3 is made up of 13 amino acids. Germline CDR1 and CDR2: LNHDA and SQIVND (reference sequence). The CDR3 here is CASSQVGDQPQHF. The CDR3, as DNA: TGTGCCAGTAGTCAAGTCGGGGATCAGCCCCAGCATTTT.

CDR3 amino acids: CASSDLSGKDEQYF. In nucleotides, the CDR3 is TGTGCCAGCAGCGACCTTAGCGGGAAAGACGAGCAGTACTTC. The V gene is TRBV6-4, the J gene TRBJ2-7; 8 nucleotides match TRBD2. CDR1 and CDR2 (germline): MRHNA, SNTAGT. The CDR3 is made up of 14 amino acids. Trimming at V came to 6 bases and at J to 5 bases, leaving 9 bases not matched to a gene.

The chain is built from TRBV28 and TRBJ2-7; perhaps TRBD2 as D (6 bases). From germline, CDR1 is MDHEN and CDR2 SYDVKM. V lost 4 bases and J lost 3, with 19 bases in between. The CDR3 has 16 residues. In DNA, the CDR3 is TGTGCCAGCAGTTCCGGGACTTACAATTTCCTCTACGAGCAGTACTTC. Translating gives CASSSGTYNFLYEQYF.

The rearrangement links TRBV19 to TRBJ2-1; TRBD2 aligns across 13 bases. The V segment lost 10 bases and the J segment 3 bases; nucleotides outside the gene matches: 9. CDR3 length: 16 amino acids. The V gene's germline CDR1 is LNHDA and CDR2 SQIVND (reference sequence). The CDR3 nucleotides read TGTGCCACCCTTGGACTAGCGGGAGCTGGCTACAATGAGCAGTTCTTC. It specifies CATLGLAGAGYNEQFF.

The chain couples TRBV4-1 to TRBJ2-7, with 9 bases identical to TRBD1. V gave up 4 bases and J gave up 6 bases; unmatched junction bases: 10. The CDR3 totals 15 residues. Germline V gene lookup returns CDR1 MGHRA and CDR2 YSYEKL. CDR3 nucleotides: TGCGCCAGCAGCCCTCACCGGGACAGGGTCTTCGAGCAGTACTTC. As protein: CASSPHRDRVFEQYF.

CDR3 DNA sequence: TGTGCCAGCAGTTACGGGACGCCTGGCTCCTACGAGCAGTACTTC. It yields the protein CASSYGTPGSYEQYF. This rearrangement joins TRBV6-5 to TRBJ2-7, with D possibly called TRBD1 or TRBD2 (5 bases each). This CDR3 is 15 amino acids long. Looked up from germline, CDR1 is MNHEY and CDR2 is SVGAGI. V was cut by 2 bases and J by 0 bases, with 11 bases left in between.

Remarks on this clone: The identical CDR3 is also encoded by other nucleotide sequences in the sample. The CDR3 spells CASSLSGEGYNEQFF. CDR3 nucleotide sequence: TGTGCCAGCAGTTTATCAGGGGAAGGCTACAATGAGCAGTTCTTC. The genes are TRBV27 and TRBJ2-1; a weak D match, TRBD1 (5 bases). The germline CDR1 and CDR2 sequences are MNHEY and SMNVEV (reference sequence). This CDR3 region has 15 residues. Trimming stripped 0 bases from V and 3 bases from J, with 9 bases between.

The chain has TRBV29-1 and TRBJ1-1, with D possibly matching TRBD1 (5 bases). Per the germline V gene, CDR1 is SQVTM and CDR2 is ANQGSEA. The CDR3 is made up of 11 amino acids. Trimming shortened V by 4 bases and J by 7 bases, and 10 bases separated the two germline ends. The CDR3 DNA is TGCAGCGTTGTGGGGCAACTTGAAGCTTTCTTT. Protein: CSVVGQLEAFF.

The V gene is TRBV27, the J gene TRBJ2-7, with 13 bases matching TRBD2. Germline V gives CDR1 MNHEY, CDR2 SMNVEV (reference sequence). The CDR3 sequence is 15 residues long. Trimming cost V 5 bases and J 3 bases; bases outside gene matches: 4. The CDR3 DNA is TGTGCCAGCAGTGCCGGGACTAGCGGGATCTACGAGCAGTACTTC. Its translation is CASSAGTSGIYEQYF.

DNA of the CDR3: TGTGCCAGCACCTCAAGGGACACGAGCTCCTACGAGCAGTACTTC. This translates into CASTSRDTSSYEQYF. The chain combines TRBV11-2 with TRBJ2-7; D perhaps matches TRBD1 (6 bases). Trimming pared 7 bases from V and 0 bases from J, leaving 16 bases between. The CDR3 runs 15 residues. Germline V lookup: CDR1 SGHAT, CDR2 FQNNGV.

This sequence joins TRBV28 and TRBJ1-1, with D maybe TRBD1 (5 bases). The CDR3 runs to 15 residues. CDR1 and CDR2 (germline): MDHEN, SYDVKM. The V end lost 5 bases, the J end lost 5 bases, and 18 bases lay between the germline ends. The CDR3 is CASSPSGPWGTEAFF. CDR3 sequence (DNA): TGTGCCAGCAGTCCCTCGGGACCCTGGGGAACTGAAGCTTTCTTT.

This clone occurred once. The gene calls are TRBV10-3 and TRBJ1-5; 9 bases map to TRBD1. Per the germline V gene, CDR1 is ENHRY and CDR2 is SYGVKD. This CDR3 is 15 amino acids long. J was trimmed by 6 bases and V by 5 bases; bases with no gene match: 8. CDR3 amino acids: CAISPNGQGSQPQHF. The CDR3 DNA reads as TGTGCCATCAGTCCAAACGGACAGGGGAGTCAGCCCCAGCATTTT.

This chain links TRBV25-1 with TRBJ2-3; TRBD2 matches at 8 bases. V shed 4 bases, J shed 7 bases, and the junction held 16 bases outside the gene matches. The CDR3 length is 17 residues. Per the germline V gene, CDR1 is MGHDK and CDR2 is SYGVNS. CDR3 in amino acids: CASSGQPLAGYWNTQYF. The CDR3 bases are TGTGCCAGCAGTGGCCAACCGCTAGCGGGTTATTGGAATACGCAGTATTTT.

The V and J genes are TRBV7-9 and TRBJ1-2, with D perhaps matching TRBD1 (5 bases). The CDR3 runs to 13 residues. Germline V CDR1 and CDR2: SEHNR, FQNEAQ (reference sequence). V gave up 7 bases and J gave up 12 bases, with 21 bases separating them. The CDR3 DNA reads TGTGCCAGCACCTCTCCAATCACAGGTGGTGACACCTTC. It is translated as CASTSPITGGDTF.

In this sample, this clone turned up once. The chain combines TRBV6-5 with TRBJ1-2; D unresolved. The V end was cut by 4 bases, the J end by 0 bases, with 12 bases between. The CDR3 is made up of 15 amino acids. Per the germline V gene, CDR1 is MNHEY and CDR2 is SVGAGI. The CDR3 is CASSWNQNANYGYTF. CDR3 nucleotides: TGTGCCAGCAGTTGGAATCAGAATGCTAACTATGGCTACACCTTC.

This chain joins TRBV28 and TRBJ2-7, with TRBD2 identical over 14 bases. J was trimmed by 2 bases and V by 4 bases; bases with no gene match: 4. From germline, CDR1 is MDHEN and CDR2 SYDVKM. This CDR3 has 16 residues. CDR3 bases: TGTGCCAGCAGTTCCCGACTAGCGGGAGGGCCCTACGAGCAGTACTTC. Translation gives CASSSRLAGGPYEQYF.